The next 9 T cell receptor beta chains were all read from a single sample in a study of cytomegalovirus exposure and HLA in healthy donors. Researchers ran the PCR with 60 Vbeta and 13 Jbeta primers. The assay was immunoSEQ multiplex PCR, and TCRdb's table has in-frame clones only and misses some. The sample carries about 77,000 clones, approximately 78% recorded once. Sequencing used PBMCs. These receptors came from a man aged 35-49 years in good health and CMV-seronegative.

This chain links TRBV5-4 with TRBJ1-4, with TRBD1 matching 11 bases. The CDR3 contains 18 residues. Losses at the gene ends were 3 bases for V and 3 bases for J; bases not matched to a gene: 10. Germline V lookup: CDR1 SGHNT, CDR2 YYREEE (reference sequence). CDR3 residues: CASSSPYGTGGSNEKLFF. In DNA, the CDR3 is TGTGCCAGCAGCTCCCCCTACGGGACAGGGGGGTCTAATGAAAAACTGTTTTTT.

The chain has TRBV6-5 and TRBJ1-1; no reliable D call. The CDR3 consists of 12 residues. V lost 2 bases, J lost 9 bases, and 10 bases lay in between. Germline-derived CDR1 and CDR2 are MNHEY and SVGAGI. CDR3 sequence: CASSYPGSKAFF. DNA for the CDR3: TGTGCCAGCAGTTACCCCGGGAGTAAAGCTTTCTTT.

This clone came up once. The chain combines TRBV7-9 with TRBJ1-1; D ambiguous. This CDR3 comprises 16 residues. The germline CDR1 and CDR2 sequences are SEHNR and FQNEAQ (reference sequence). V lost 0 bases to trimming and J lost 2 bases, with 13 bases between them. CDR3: CASSLARVWENTEAFF. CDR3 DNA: TGTGCCAGCAGCTTAGCGAGGGTTTGGGAAAACACTGAAGCTTTCTTT. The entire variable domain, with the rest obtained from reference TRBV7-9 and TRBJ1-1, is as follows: DTGVSQNPRHKITKRGQNVTFRCDPISEHNRLYWYRQTLGQGPEFLTYFQNEAQLEKSRLLSDRFSAERPKGSFSTLEIQRTEQGDSAMYLCASSLARVWENTEAFFGQGTRLTVV.

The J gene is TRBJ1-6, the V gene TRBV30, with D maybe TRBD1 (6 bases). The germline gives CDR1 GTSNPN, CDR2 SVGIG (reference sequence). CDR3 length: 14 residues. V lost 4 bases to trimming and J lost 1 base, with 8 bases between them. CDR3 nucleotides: TGTGCCTGGAAGCAGGGGTCCTATAATTCACCCCTCCACTTT. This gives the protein CAWKQGSYNSPLHF.

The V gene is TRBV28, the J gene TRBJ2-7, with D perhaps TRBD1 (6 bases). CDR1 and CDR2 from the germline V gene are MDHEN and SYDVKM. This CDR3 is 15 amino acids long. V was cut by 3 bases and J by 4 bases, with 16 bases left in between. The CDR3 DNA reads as TGTGCCAGCAGTTTCCCAGGGGTAGCTCCTTACGAGCAGTACTTC. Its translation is CASSFPGVAPYEQYF.

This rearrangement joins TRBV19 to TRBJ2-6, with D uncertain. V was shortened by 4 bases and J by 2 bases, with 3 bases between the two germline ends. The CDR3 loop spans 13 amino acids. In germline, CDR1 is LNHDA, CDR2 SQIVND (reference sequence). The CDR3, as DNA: TGTGCCAGTAGTAGCGCTGGGGCCAACGTCCTGACTTTC. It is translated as CASSSAGANVLTF.

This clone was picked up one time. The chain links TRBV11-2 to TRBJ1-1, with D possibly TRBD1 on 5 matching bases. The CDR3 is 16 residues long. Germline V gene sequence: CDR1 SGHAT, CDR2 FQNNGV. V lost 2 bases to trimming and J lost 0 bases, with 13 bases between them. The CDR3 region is CASSLIPGGLNTEAFF. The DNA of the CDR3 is TGTGCCAGCAGCTTAATCCCCGGGGGTTTGAACACTGAAGCTTTCTTT.

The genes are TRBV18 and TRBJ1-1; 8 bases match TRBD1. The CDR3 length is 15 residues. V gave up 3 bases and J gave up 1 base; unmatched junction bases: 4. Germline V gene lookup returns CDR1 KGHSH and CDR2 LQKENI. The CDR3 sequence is CASSPNGQGNTEAFF. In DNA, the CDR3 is TGTGCCAGCTCACCCAACGGACAGGGGAACACTGAAGCTTTCTTT.

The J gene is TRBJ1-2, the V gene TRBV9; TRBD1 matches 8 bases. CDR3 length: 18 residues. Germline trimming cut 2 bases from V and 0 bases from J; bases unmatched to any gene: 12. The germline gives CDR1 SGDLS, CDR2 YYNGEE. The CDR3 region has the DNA TGTGCCAGCAGCGTTACATCTGACAGGGGAGGGCCTAACTATGGCTACACCTTC. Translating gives CASSVTSDRGGPNYGYTF.